These T cell receptor beta chains were read from a single sample in a study of CD8 T cells in ankylosing spondylitis. TCRdb reprocessed the 5' RACE reads with MiXCR, giving one entry per CDR3 protein. This table has a few hundred thousand distinct CDR3 sequences, less than 25% appearing once. Sequenced material: blood, either unsorted or a sorted T cell fraction (not recorded which). The source is a female donor with ankylosing spondylitis or in good health (not recorded which). Both conserved end residues are part of each CDR3. Each record gives: J gene, D gene, clone size, V gene, CDR3 DNA, CDR3 protein. A D gene is named only where the DNA matches it firmly. Where a row states a size, it is once, few, many or the class of an expanded clone; other rows omit it.

>TRBJ1-2|NA|NA|TRBV4-3
TGCGCCAGCAGCCGCGACCCGGGAAATGGCTACACCTTC
CASSRDPGNGYTF
>TRBJ1-2|NA|NA|TRBV6-2/TRBV6-3
TGTGCCAGCAGTTCCCCGCCCAGCAACTATGGCTACACCTTC
CASSSPPSNYGYTF
>TRBJ2-5|TRBD2|NA|TRBV5-1
TGCGCCAGCAGCTCGAACTTAGCGGGAGAGACCCAGTACTTC
CASSSNLAGETQYF
>TRBJ1-1|NA|few|TRBV20-1
TGCAGTGCTAGAGGTGAAAATTTGCACACTGAAGCTTTCTTT
CSARGENLHTEAFF
>TRBJ2-1|TRBD2|few|TRBV6-1
TGTGCCAGCCAACCGGGACTAGCCGACAATGAGCAGTTCTTC
CASQPGLADNEQFF
>TRBJ2-7|NA|few|TRBV7-2
TGTGCCAGCAGCTTAAAGCGGGCCTCCTACGAGCAGTACTTC
CASSLKRASYEQYF
>TRBJ1-5|TRBD1|few|TRBV12-3/TRBV12-4
TGTGCCAGCAGTTCAGGACAGGGGGTCAAGCCCCAGCATTTT
CASSSGQGVKPQHF
>TRBJ1-1|NA|few|TRBV4-3
TGCGCCAGCAGCCATGAGAGAAGCAGGGTTCGGACTGAAGCTTTCTTT
CASSHERSRVRTEAFF
>TRBJ1-2|NA|few|TRBV7-2
TGTGCCAGCAGCTTTTCGGGGACTACTAACTATGGCTACACCTTC
CASSFSGTTNYGYTF
>TRBJ2-1|NA|few|TRBV7-6
TGTGCCAGCAGCTCTCGGGGGGCCCACAATGAGCAGTTCTTC
CASSSRGAHNEQFF
>TRBJ1-2|NA|many|TRBV12-3/TRBV12-4
TGTGCCAGCAGCCCCCACCCGGACGGCGACTATGGCTACACCTTC
CASSPHPDGDYGYTF
>TRBJ1-2|NA|few|TRBV6-5
TGTGCCAGCAGTTACTCGAGGGGGGCTACCTATGGCTACACCTTC
CASSYSRGATYGYTF
>TRBJ1-1|TRBD1|few|TRBV14
TGTGCCAGCAGCCAGGGGGACAGGGCCTATGGGAACACTGAAGCTTTCTTT
CASSQGDRAYGNTEAFF
>TRBJ1-2|NA|NA|TRBV7-3
TGTGCCAGCAGTTTCGACAGTACAGGAATGTTTGGCTACACCTTC
CASSFDSTGMFGYTF
>TRBJ2-7|TRBD1|few|TRBV2
TGTGCCAGCAGTGTTAGGAGGACAGGGGCGAGCGAGCAGTACTTC
CASSVRRTGASEQYF
>TRBJ2-3|TRBD2|few|TRBV20-1
TGCAGTGCTGTCCGACTAGCGGGGGCCACAGATACGCAGTATTTT
CSAVRLAGATDTQYF
>TRBJ1-2|TRBD1|NA|TRBV10-3
TGTGCCATCAGTGACCGGGACAGATGGGGCTATGGCTACACCTTC
CAISDRDRWGYGYTF
>TRBJ2-1|NA|few|TRBV28
TGTGCCAGCAGTCGACCACGAGTAAGCTACAATGAGCAGTTCTTC
CASSRPRVSYNEQFF
>TRBJ2-2|NA|NA|TRBV4-3
TGCGCCAGCAGCCAAGTCGGGTTAGGGTCTGACACCGGGGAGCTGTTTTTT
CASSQVGLGSDTGELFF
>TRBJ2-1|NA|NA|TRBV7-9
TGTGCCAGCAGCCGGCCCGCCCGAGGGCCATCCTACAATGAGCGGTTCTTC
CASSRPARGPSYNERFF
>TRBJ2-1|NA|few|TRBV4-3
TGCGCCAGCAGCTGGGAGCGCGGACCGGATGAGCAGTTCTTC
CASSWERGPDEQFF
>TRBJ2-1|NA|many|TRBV13
TGTGCCAGCAGCCCCGCCGTGGGCCCGCAGTTCTTC
CASSPAVGPQFF
>TRBJ2-5|TRBD2|few|TRBV20-1
TGCAGTGCACAGCGGGAGGGCCCAGCGGGGGAGACCCAGTACTTC
CSAQREGPAGETQYF
>TRBJ2-1|NA|few|TRBV4-3
TGCGCCAGCAGCCAAGCGGCAGGGATCGGTGAGCAGTTCTTC
CASSQAAGIGEQFF
>TRBJ2-7|TRBD2|NA|TRBV20-1
TGCAGTGCTAGAGATATGGCGGGAGGGCCCTACGAGCAGTACTTC
CSARDMAGGPYEQYF
>TRBJ2-5|NA|NA|TRBV11-1
TGTGCCAGCAGCTTTAGCGACCAAGAGACCCAGTACTTC
CASSFSDQETQYF
>TRBJ2-1|TRBD1|few|TRBV5-6
TGTGCCAGCAGCTGGCGGACAGGGATCGGCAATGAGCAGTTCTTC
CASSWRTGIGNEQFF
>TRBJ2-1|NA|NA|TRBV4-2
TGTGCCAGCAGCCAAGATATAGGTGAGCAGTTCTTC
CASSQDIGEQFF
>TRBJ1-1|TRBD1|few|TRBV20-1
TGCAGTGCTAGAGGGAGGACAGGGGGCTATTCGGACACTGAAGCTTTCTTT
CSARGRTGGYSDTEAFF
>TRBJ2-1|TRBD2|NA|TRBV9
TGTGCCAGCAGCGTAGTTCCAGCGGGAGTAGGCAATGAGCAGTTCTTC
CASSVVPAGVGNEQFF
>TRBJ2-2|NA|many|TRBV7-2
TGTGCCAGCAGCTTAAGGTTCGGCGGGAAGAACACCGGGGAGCTGTTTTTT
CASSLRFGGKNTGELFF
>TRBJ1-2|NA|NA|TRBV7-2
TGTGCCAGCAGCTTAGAGGGGGGTACGGGCTACACCTTC
CASSLEGGTGYTF
>TRBJ2-6|NA|few|TRBV7-7
TGTGCCAGCAGCCCAGGGAGCTCTGGGGCCAACGTCCTGACTTTC
CASSPGSSGANVLTF
>TRBJ2-5|NA|NA|TRBV6-5
TGTGCCAGCAGTTATGCCGACACAAAAGAGACCCAGTCCTTC
CASSYADTKETQSF
>TRBJ2-7|NA|NA|TRBV20-1
TGCAGTGCCCCTGATGGTTCGTCGCGCTACGAGCAGTACTTC
CSAPDGSSRYEQYF
>TRBJ2-3|NA|few|TRBV4-2
TGTGCCAGCAGCCAAGAACCGGGGTTGACAGATACGCAGTATTTT
CASSQEPGLTDTQYF
>TRBJ1-2|NA|many|TRBV7-2
TGTGCCAGCAGCTTAGGAGCGGGGGCTGGCTATGGCTACACCTTC
CASSLGAGAGYGYTF
>TRBJ1-4|NA|NA|TRBV6-1
TGTGCCAGCAGAAGATCGGGGACCGTAGAAAAACTGTTTTTT
CASRRSGTVEKLFF
>TRBJ2-2|NA|NA|TRBV7-2
TGTGCCAGCAGCCCCGATAGCGTCGGTACCGGGGAGCTGTTTTTT
CASSPDSVGTGELFF
>TRBJ2-1|TRBD2|few|TRBV7-9
TGTGCCAGCCGTTCGTCAAGCGGGAGTTCCTACAATGAGCAGTTCTTC
CASRSSSGSSYNEQFF
>TRBJ2-1|NA|NA|TRBV12-3/TRBV12-4
TGTGCCAGCAGTTTACAGCTTGGCGATTACAATGAGCAGTTCTTC
CASSLQLGDYNEQFF
>TRBJ2-3|NA|few|TRBV5-1
TGCGCCAGCAGCTTGGTTTCCGGCGGGAGCACAGATACGCAGTATTTT
CASSLVSGGSTDTQYF
>TRBJ1-2|TRBD1|NA|TRBV27
TGTGCCAGCAGGGACAGGGGAAGCTATGGCTACACCTTC
CASRDRGSYGYTF
>TRBJ2-1|TRBD2|few|TRBV10-1
TGCGCCAGCAGTGAGACAGCGGGAGGTGCCTACAATGAGCAGTTCTTC
CASSETAGGAYNEQFF
>TRBJ2-3|TRBD2|many|TRBV12-3/TRBV12-4
TGTGCCAGCAGACGGGGACTAGATACTAGCACAGATACGCAGTATTTT
CASRRGLDTSTDTQYF
>TRBJ1-5|NA|few|TRBV20-1
TGCAGCTCATCTACCGGAAGCAATCAGCCCCAGCATTTT
CSSSTGSNQPQHF